This TCR beta chain was identified in a study of cytomegalovirus exposure and HLA in healthy donors (dated by TCRdb to 2015 to 2018). In terms of the full investigation: An earlier analysis of approximately 590 of the donors reported about 250 Gb of sequence data and 100 million to 140 million unique TCR beta sequences from roughly 200 million T cells. An early release covering around 630 HLA-typed donors comprised about 310 gigabases of sequencing data and approximately 80 million unique TCR sequences. The genetic ancestry cluster associated with self-reported Caucasian donors included about four fifths of the 300 to 450 genotyped donors. The study was designed to test whether signatures of past pathogen exposure could be identified by cataloging public T cell receptors. The T cell repertoires of under 750 subjects were profiled by immunosequencing and related to cytomegalovirus serostatus. A separate validation cohort of over a hundred different subjects was used in addition to the roughly 670-subject first cohort. To predict cytomegalovirus infection status, the study brought together high-throughput TCR immunosequencing, statistical association of individual TCRs with disease status, and machine learning. In a later analysis, previously published TCR beta repertoires from 550 to 750 donors were re-analyzed and high-resolution HLA genotyping was added so that TCR occurrence patterns could be studied. Rather than using new phenotypic data, the later analysis identified candidate immune exposures from TCR beta sequences and from how often those sequences occurred across donors. An earlier analysis of several hundred of the donors applied high-throughput TCR beta sequencing to assess whether each TCR beta V gene segment acted as functional or pseudogenic. Donor age, sex, ethnicity and CMV serostatus were compiled together with the repertoire data. In a later genetic analysis, genome-wide SNP genotypes for about three fifths of the roughly 670 donors were used, and that subset was treated as a discovery cohort. All discovery cohort repertoires had been generated on a single sequencing platform. HLA typing covered class I and class II loci at four-digit resolution. The number of donors typed differed by locus, with about 620-630 for A, B, C, DRB1 and DQB1, roughly 520 for DQA1, approximately 580 for DPA1, and around 430 for DPB1. Roughly 5 DR-DQ haplotypes were handled as single units for association and clustering, since linkage in the cohort was strong. Among a few hundred genotyped donors of the cohort, an average of around 240,000 unique TCR beta nucleotide sequences were sequenced per donor, around 20% of them non-productive. The paper's findings and limits, for the study overall: For the cohort, immune exposure information was limited to CMV serostatus. In vitro tests confirmed that a few of the cytomegalovirus-associated TCR beta chains recognize cytomegalovirus antigens. A group of highly shared sequence variants was considered likely to be a technical artifact of the sequencing pipeline. Correlated functional status among segregating V segments might reflect linkage disequilibrium, but an unknown experimental factor could not be ruled out. In a later analysis, about 17,000 TCR beta sequences were associated with specific HLA alleles at a false discovery rate of 0.05. The 87-base-pair reads could not distinguish some IMGT-functional V segments, including TRBV6-2 and TRBV6-3, so those segments were excluded. In both the original and validation cohorts, the classifier was reported to diagnose cytomegalovirus status with high specificity and sensitivity. Because HLA typing was unavailable for some donors at each locus, only the typed subset was used in association tests. A later genetic analysis associated a missense DCLRE1C variant with V-gene and J-gene trimming of TCR beta chains, and an independent cohort replicated the association. Broadly in line with IMGT annotations, most TCR beta V segments showed up in productive rearrangements about 90% or about 30% of the time in an earlier analysis of approximately 640 of the donors. In a later analysis, several top co-occurrence clusters were reported to appear linked to parvovirus B19, influenza, CMV and Epstein-Barr virus. The presence/absence analyses assumed that sequencing depth was roughly uniform across donors, and that assumption may not be true. Most TCR sequences were seen in very few donors, while some public TCRs were found in many individuals. Strong co-occurrence of HLA alleles, especially DR and DQ, made assigning TCR associations to individual alleles difficult. According to the authors, the approach could potentially be generalized to other disease states and immunological phenotypes. This cohort had only TCR beta chains sequenced, and the lack of alpha or paired-chain data limited which features could be detected. In a later analysis, HLA-associated TCR beta chains showed more clonal expansion and lower generation probabilities than non-associated chains that were equally common. A further reported finding was that TCR beta sequences accurately predicted the HLA-A and HLA-B alleles for most subjects in the first cohort. In a later analysis, the rate of TCR association differed among HLA loci, with DRB1 alleles having the most associated TCRs and HLA-C alleles having the fewest. Compared with the roughly 700-donor mean, donors in an Asian-associated ancestry cluster had fewer N-insertions in productive TCRs, according to a later genetic analysis. Because counts were too low, seventeen rarely observed V segments, including chromosome 9 orphons, were excluded from the earlier analysis of several hundred of the donors. A total of around 150 TCR beta chains were listed by the study as associated with cytomegalovirus. According to a later analysis, most CMV-associated TCR beta chains appeared to be HLA-restricted, and the HLA associations seemed to be driven largely by CMV exposure.

Libraries were constructed by the immunoSEQ multiplex PCR assay. For the multiplex PCR, a mixture combining 60 forward primers for TCR Vbeta segments and 13 reverse primers for TCR Jbeta segments was used. The CDR3 region of rearranged TCR beta genes was amplified from genomic DNA with a multiplex PCR assay. The Illumina HiSeq System was used to sequence the amplified TCR beta libraries as 87-base-pair reads. The source study handled its data this way. A later analysis counted 65 million to 90 million unique TCR beta chains across the 550 to 700 repertoires, and roughly 9.9 million of these chains were shared by at least two donors. Raw reads were error-corrected and collapsed into unique sequences with a nearest-neighbor algorithm that merged closely related sequences to remove PCR and sequencing errors. Alignment of CDR3 sequences to IMGT reference sequences was used to assign V, D and J gene segments. For a sequence to be retained, a match of at least six nucleotides to both a V gene segment and a J gene segment was required. A rearrangement was called productive if the CDR3 had no stop codons and remained in frame with V and J, and every other rearrangement was called non-productive. Following IMGT convention, CDR3 was defined as the stretch from the second conserved V-encoded cysteine to the conserved J-encoded phenylalanine. The earlier analysis of about 610 of the donors excluded any sequence lacking an unambiguous match to a single V gene segment. In an earlier analysis of several hundred of the donors, V segments were called functional above 56.7% productive rearrangements and were called segregating when the between-donor standard deviation exceeded 5%. A statistical classification framework was built for diagnosing cytomegalovirus status from the catalog of TCR beta chain sequences. V and J gene assignment, in a later analysis, came from comparing TCR nucleotide sequences with IMGT/GENE-DB human TR gene sequences. A later analysis assigned CDR3 sequences and most-parsimonious VDJ recombination scenarios with the TCRdist pipeline. In a later analysis, every TCR beta chain was defined by the combination of its CDR3 amino acid sequence and its V-gene family, and reads without a unique V-gene family were dropped. In a later analysis, around 650 highly shared, low-generation-probability nucleotide sequences were removed to address suspected cross-contamination and a sequencing artifact. A later analysis calculated a clonal expansion index for each public chain from normalized within-repertoire ranks of inferred template counts. In a later analysis, generation probabilities were computed using a VDJ recombination model fitted to out-of-frame rearrangements, and the results were checked against IGoR. A later analysis scored TCR-TCR, TCR-HLA and TCR-CMV co-occurrence with hypergeometric tests, applying a repertoire-size bias correction to TCR pairs. False discovery rates were estimated in a later analysis by permuting HLA or CMV assignments 20 times. A later analysis grouped co-occurring TCRs with DBSCAN, adding TCRdist sequence similarity when clustering within HLA-allele-positive subsets. Repertoires with fewer than 30,000 or more than 120,000 public chains, plus five repertoires with anomalous nucleotide sharing, were excluded from co-occurrence clustering. The table was pulled from immuneACCESS by TCRdb, which kept in-frame rearrangements only. Such tables lose some clones; where checked, under half of the loss comes from unresolved V genes, and the rest has no known cause. Clonal size and the V and J genes are those of that table, whereas D and trimming came from the DNA. Recorded for this sample are 130,000 or so clones; 60% to 80% of them occurred a single time. The ten largest make up around 1.6% of the sample.

Concerning this clone: It has no known antigen specificity. Base-call qualities are not available, and no considerably larger clone is one nucleotide away.

The cohort comprised more than 550 healthy bone marrow donors. All cohort members were sampled while nominally healthy, although unrecorded immune exposures were likely present. The donor was CMV seronegative and belonged to the group of 380 or so seronegative cohort members. A peripheral blood sample was provided by each donor, and peripheral blood mononuclear cells were used for TCR beta sequencing. Genomic DNA extraction from the blood cell samples was performed with the Qiagen DNeasy Blood Extraction Kit. Relative to germline, V is missing 5 bases and J is missing 8 bases, with 5 bases of the junction outside any gene match. Per the germline V gene (reference sequence), GTSNPN is the CDR1 and SVGIG is the CDR2. The CDR3, cysteine through phenylalanine, is 13 amino acids long. Just CDR3 DNA is preserved here, 39 bases in frame from base 1.

The sequenced material came from PBMCs. The receptor's source is a female donor in good health and CMV-seronegative. This chain joins TRBV30 to TRBJ1-4; TRBD1 fits 10 bases in the junction. The DNA reads TGTGCCTGGGCCCGGGACAGGGGCGAAAAACTGTTTTTT. Its protein reads: CAWARDRGEKLFF.